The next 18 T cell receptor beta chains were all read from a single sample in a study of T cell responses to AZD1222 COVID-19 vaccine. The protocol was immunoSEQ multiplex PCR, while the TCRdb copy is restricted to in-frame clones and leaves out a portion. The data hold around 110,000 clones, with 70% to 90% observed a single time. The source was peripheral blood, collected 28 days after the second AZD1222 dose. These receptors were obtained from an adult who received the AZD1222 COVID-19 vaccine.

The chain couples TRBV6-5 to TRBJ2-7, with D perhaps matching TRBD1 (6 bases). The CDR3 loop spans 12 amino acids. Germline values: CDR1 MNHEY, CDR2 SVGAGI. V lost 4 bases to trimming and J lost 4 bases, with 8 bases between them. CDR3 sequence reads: CASSSDRYEQYF. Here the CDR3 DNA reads TGTGCCAGCAGTTCCGACAGGTACGAGCAGTACTTC.

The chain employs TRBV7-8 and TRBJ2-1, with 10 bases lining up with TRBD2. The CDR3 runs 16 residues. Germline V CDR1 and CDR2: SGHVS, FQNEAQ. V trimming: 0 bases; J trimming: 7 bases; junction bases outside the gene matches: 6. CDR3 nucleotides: TGTGCCAGCAGCTTAGCGAGCGGGGGGGCCAGTAATGAGCAGTTCTTC. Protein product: CASSLASGGASNEQFF.

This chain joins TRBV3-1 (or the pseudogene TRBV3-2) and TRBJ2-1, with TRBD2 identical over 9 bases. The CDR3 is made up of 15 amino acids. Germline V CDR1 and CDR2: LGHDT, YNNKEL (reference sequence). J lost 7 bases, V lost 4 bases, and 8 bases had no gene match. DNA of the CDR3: TGTGCCAGCAGCCCAGCGGGGGGTGGGATAAATGAGCAGTTCTTC. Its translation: CASSPAGGGINEQFF.

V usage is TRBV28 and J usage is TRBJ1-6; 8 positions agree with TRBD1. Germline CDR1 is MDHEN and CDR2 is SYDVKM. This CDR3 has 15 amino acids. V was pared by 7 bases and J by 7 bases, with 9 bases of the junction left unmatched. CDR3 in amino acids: CASNPSGQGNSPLHF. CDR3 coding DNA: TGTGCCAGCAACCCCTCTGGACAGGGAAATTCACCCCTCCACTTT.

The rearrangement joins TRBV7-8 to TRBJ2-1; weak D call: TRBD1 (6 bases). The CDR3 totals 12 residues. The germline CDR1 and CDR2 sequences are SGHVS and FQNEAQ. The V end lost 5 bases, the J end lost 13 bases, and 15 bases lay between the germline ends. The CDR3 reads CASSPGQLGQFF. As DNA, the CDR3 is TGTGCCAGCAGCCCGGGACAACTGGGACAGTTCTTC.

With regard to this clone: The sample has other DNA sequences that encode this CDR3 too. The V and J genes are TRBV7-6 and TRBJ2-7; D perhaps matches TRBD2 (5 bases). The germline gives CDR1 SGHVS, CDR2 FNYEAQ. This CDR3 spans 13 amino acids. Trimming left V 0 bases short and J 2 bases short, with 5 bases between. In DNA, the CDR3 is TGTGCCAGCAGCTTAGCCGGGACCTACGAGCAGTACTTC. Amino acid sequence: CASSLAGTYEQYF.

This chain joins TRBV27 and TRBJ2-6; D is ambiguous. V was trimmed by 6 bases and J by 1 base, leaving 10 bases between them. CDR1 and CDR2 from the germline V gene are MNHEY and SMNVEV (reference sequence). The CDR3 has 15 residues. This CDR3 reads CASSPELSGANVLTF. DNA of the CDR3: TGTGCCAGCAGCCCGGAACTTTCTGGGGCCAACGTCCTGACTTTC.

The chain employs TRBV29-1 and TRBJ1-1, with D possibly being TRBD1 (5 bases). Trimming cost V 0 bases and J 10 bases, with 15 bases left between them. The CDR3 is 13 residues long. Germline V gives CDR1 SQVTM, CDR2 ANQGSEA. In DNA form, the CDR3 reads TGCAGCGTTGAAGATACCCTGACAGTGGTAGCTTTCTTT. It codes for CSVEDTLTVVAFF.

The CDR3 sequence: CASSYTSGEKGGELFF. CDR3 bases: TGTGCCAGCAGTTACACCTCAGGGGAGAAGGGCGGGGAGCTGTTTTTT. The chain uses TRBV6-5 and TRBJ2-2; TRBD1 is a possible D gene (6 bases). This CDR3 is 16 amino acids long. Germline CDR1 is MNHEY and CDR2 is SVGAGI. Deletions cut 2 bases from V and 7 bases from J, with 17 bases between.

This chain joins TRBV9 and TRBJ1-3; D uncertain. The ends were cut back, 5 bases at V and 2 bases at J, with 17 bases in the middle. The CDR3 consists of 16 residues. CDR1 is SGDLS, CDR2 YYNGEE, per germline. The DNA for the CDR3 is TGTGCCAGCAGTAAAGACTGGCGGCAGGCTGGAAACACCATATATTTT. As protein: CASSKDWRQAGNTIYF.

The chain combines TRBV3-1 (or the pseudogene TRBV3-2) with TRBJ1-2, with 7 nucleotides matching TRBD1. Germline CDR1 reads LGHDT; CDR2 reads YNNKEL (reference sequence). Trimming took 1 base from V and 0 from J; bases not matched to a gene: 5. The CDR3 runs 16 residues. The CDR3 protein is CASSQAPGTANYGYTF. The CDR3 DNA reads TGTGCCAGCAGCCAAGCCCCTGGGACAGCTAACTATGGCTACACCTTC.

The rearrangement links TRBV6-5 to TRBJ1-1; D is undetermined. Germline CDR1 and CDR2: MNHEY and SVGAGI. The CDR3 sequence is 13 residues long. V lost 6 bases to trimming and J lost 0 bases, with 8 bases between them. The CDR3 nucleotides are TGTGCCAGCAGAAGCCCCATGAACACTGAAGCTTTCTTT. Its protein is CASRSPMNTEAFF.

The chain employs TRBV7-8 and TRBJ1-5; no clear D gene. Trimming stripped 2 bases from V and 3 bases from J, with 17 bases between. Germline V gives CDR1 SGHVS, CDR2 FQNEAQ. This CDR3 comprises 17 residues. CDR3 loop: CASSLLNRLADNQPQHF. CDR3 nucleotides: TGTGCCAGCAGCTTACTGAACCGCCTGGCTGACAATCAGCCCCAGCATTTT.

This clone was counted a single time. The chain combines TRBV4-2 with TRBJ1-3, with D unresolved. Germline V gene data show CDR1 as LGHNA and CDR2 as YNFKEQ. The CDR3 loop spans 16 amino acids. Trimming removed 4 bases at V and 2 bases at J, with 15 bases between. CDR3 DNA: TGTGCCAGCAGCCCCACTTACTACGCGGCTGGAAACACCATATATTTT. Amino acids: CASSPTYYAAGNTIYF.

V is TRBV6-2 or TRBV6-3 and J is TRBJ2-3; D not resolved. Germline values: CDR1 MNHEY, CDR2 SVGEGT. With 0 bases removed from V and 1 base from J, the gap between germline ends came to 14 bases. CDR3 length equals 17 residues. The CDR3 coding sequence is TGTGCCAGCAGTTACTCGCCGTCGACCGATGGCACAGATACGCAGTATTTT. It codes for CASSYSPSTDGTDTQYF.

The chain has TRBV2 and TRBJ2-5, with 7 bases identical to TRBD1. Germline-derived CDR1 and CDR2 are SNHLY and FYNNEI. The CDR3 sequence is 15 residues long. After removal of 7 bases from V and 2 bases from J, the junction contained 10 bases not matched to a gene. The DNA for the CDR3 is TGTGCCAGCACCATACCGGGACAGCGACAAGAGACCCAGTACTTC. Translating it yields CASTIPGQRQETQYF.

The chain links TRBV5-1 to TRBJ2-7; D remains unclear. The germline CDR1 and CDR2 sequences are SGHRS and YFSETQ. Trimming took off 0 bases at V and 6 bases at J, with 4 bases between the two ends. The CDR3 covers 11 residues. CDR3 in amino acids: CASSLGPEQYF. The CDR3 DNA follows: TGCGCCAGCAGCTTGGGACCCGAGCAGTACTTC. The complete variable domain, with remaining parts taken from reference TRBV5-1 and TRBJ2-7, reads KAGVTQTPRYLIKTRGQQVTLSCSPISGHRSVSWYQQTPGQGLQFLFEYFSETQRNKGNFPGRFSGRQFSNSRSEMNVSTLELGDSALYLCASSLGPEQYFGPGTRLTVT.

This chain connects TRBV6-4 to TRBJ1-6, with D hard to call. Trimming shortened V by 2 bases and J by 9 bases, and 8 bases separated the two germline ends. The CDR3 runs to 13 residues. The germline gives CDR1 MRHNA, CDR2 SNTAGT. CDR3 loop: CASSDLYGSPLHF. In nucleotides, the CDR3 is TGTGCCAGCAGTGACCTTTACGGTTCACCCCTCCACTTT.